What follows are 15 T cell receptor beta chains derived from one specimen sequenced in a study of shared clonotypes between healthy human individuals (dated by TCRdb to 2018 to 2021). Libraries were built with the immunoSEQ multiplex PCR assay. Drawn from immuneACCESS, this table holds only the in-frame rearrangements with V and J called that TCRdb kept. Clones are partly lost; checked studies trace under half to an unresolved V gene and leave the rest unexplained. The sample data list about 1.1 million clones, and approximately 80% of these were observed just once. Of the sample, approximately 0.5% is held by the ten largest clones. The sequencing input was memory CD4+ T cells from PBMCs. Sample cell subset or site, as interpreted from the label and publication: CD45RA-negative fraction. The receptors derive from a man between 18 and 35 years old in good health. Some clones in this sample may be carry-over from other donors' samples.

The gene calls are TRBV29-1 and TRBJ2-1, with TRBD2 identical over 11 bases. Trimming at V came to 8 bases and at J to 13 bases, leaving 10 bases not matched to a gene. The CDR3 has 12 residues. Germline CDR1 and CDR2: SQVTM and ANQGSEA. The CDR3 DNA follows: TGCAGCTCCGCCCTAGCGGGAGGAGTCCAGTTCTTC. This gives the protein CSSALAGGVQFF.

This sequence joins TRBV27 and TRBJ2-1, with TRBD2 identical over 11 bases. The germline V gene has CDR1 MNHEY and CDR2 SMNVEV (reference sequence). The CDR3 totals 15 residues. With V trimmed by 4 bases and J by 8 bases, 7 bases remained unmatched. The DNA for the CDR3 is TGTGCCAGCAGTTCTAGCGGGAGGCTCTCGTATGAGCAGTTCTTC. This sequence encodes CASSSSGRLSYEQFF.

The V call is TRBV5-4, the J call TRBJ2-3; maybe TRBD2 (6 bases). Germline V gene lookup returns CDR1 SGHNT and CDR2 YYREEE (reference sequence). The CDR3 sequence is 14 residues long. Trimming removed 7 bases at V and 5 bases at J, with 17 bases between. This CDR3 is CASRRGTVVDTQYF. The CDR3, as DNA: TGTGCCAGCCGTCGGGGGACTGTCGTAGATACGCAGTATTTT.

The CDR3 bases are TGTGCCAGCAGCCAGTCGGGGGAGACGGGTGAAAAACTGTTTTTT. Protein sequence: CASSQSGETGEKLFF. The chain employs TRBV4-2 and TRBJ1-4, with D possibly matching TRBD1 (5 bases). Per germline, CDR1 LGHNA and CDR2 YNFKEQ. This CDR3 is built from 15 residues. Trimming removed 3 bases from V and 7 bases from J, with 15 bases in between.

This clone was seen only once. The DNA of the CDR3 is TGTGCCAGCAGCTTAACCCAGGGAGCGGGTGGAAACACCATATATTTT. Amino acids: CASSLTQGAGGNTIYF. The chain employs TRBV5-4 and TRBJ1-3, with D perhaps TRBD1 (5 bases). Deletions cut 2 bases from V and 3 bases from J, with 15 bases between. Germline V gene sequence: CDR1 SGHNT, CDR2 YYREEE (reference sequence). The CDR3 spans 16 residues.

This chain connects TRBV2 to TRBJ1-2, with D hard to call. CDR3 length: 12 amino acids. V was trimmed by 1 base and J by 8 bases, leaving 8 bases between them. Germline-derived CDR1 and CDR2 are SNHLY and FYNNEI. CDR3 region: CASSEGVGGYTF. The CDR3 DNA sequence: TGTGCCAGCAGTGAAGGGGTCGGAGGCTACACCTTC.

This clone was detected many times. The J gene is TRBJ2-5, the V gene TRBV7-9, with a tentative D call TRBD2 (6 bases). The CDR3 is 15 residues long. V shed 5 bases and J shed 0 bases, with 13 bases lying between them. Germline V lookup: CDR1 SEHNR, CDR2 FQNEAQ (reference sequence). CDR3 in amino acids: CASSPQSGYQETQYF. In nucleotides, the CDR3 is TGTGCCAGCAGCCCTCAAAGCGGGTACCAAGAGACCCAGTACTTC.

V gene TRBV6-1 combines with J gene TRBJ1-1, with D hard to call. CDR3 length equals 13 residues. V lost 6 bases and J lost 4, with 12 bases in between. Per the germline V gene, CDR1 is MNHNS and CDR2 is SASEGT. As DNA, the CDR3 is TGTGCCAGCAGCTCGAATAGGGTCACTGAAGCTTTCTTT. Its translation is CASSSNRVTEAFF.

The chain links TRBV6-5 to TRBJ2-1, with 9 bases fitting TRBD2. V lost 0 bases and J lost 6; bases outside the gene matches: 3. Germline lookup yields CDR1 MNHEY and CDR2 SVGAGI. The CDR3 is 15 amino acids. The CDR3 loop is CASSYSMREGNEQFF. As DNA, the CDR3 is TGTGCCAGCAGTTACTCGATGCGGGAGGGCAATGAGCAGTTCTTC.

Concerning this clone: A far larger clone is one nucleotide away, so this likely arose from a read error. The gene calls are TRBV5-1 and TRBJ2-5; D possibly corresponds to TRBD2 (6 bases). CDR1 and CDR2 (germline): SGHRS, YFSETQ. This CDR3 contains 12 residues. The V and J ends lost 4 bases and 9 bases respectively, with 13 bases between them. The CDR3 loop reads CASSRAWEAQYF. The CDR3 DNA sequence: TGCGCCAGCAGCAGGGCGTGGGAGGCCCAGTACTTC.

In this sample, this clone turned up many times. The rearrangement joins TRBV25-1 to TRBJ1-4; D not certain. Trimming removed 5 bases from V and 13 bases from J, with 14 bases in between. Germline V CDR1 and CDR2: MGHDK, SYGVNS. CDR3 length equals 12 residues. The CDR3 loop reads CASSPGSLLLFF. In DNA form, the CDR3 reads TGTGCCAGCAGTCCTGGCAGCCTATTACTGTTTTTT.

This clone appeared a few times. The rearrangement uses TRBV18 and TRBJ2-1; 7 bases align to TRBD2. The CDR3 loop spans 15 amino acids. J gave up 0 bases and V 3 bases, and 2 bases lay outside the gene matches. Germline V gene sequence: CDR1 KGHSH, CDR2 LQKENI. The CDR3 coding sequence is TGTGCCAGCTCACCCGAGCGGGGCTCCTACAATGAGCAGTTCTTC. Translation: CASSPERGSYNEQFF.

The V and J genes are TRBV7-3 and TRBJ1-3, with 7 bases aligning to TRBD1. The CDR3 runs to 14 residues. V was clipped by 6 bases and J by 8 bases; unmatched bases: 10. CDR1 and CDR2 from the germline V gene are SGHTA and FQGTGA. The CDR3 spells CASSRDRAGDTIYF. The DNA for the CDR3 is TGTGCCAGCAGTCGTGACAGGGCCGGGGACACCATATATTTT.

This sequence joins TRBV4-1 and TRBJ2-7; 8 bases agree with TRBD2. Germline V gene lookup returns CDR1 MGHRA and CDR2 YSYEKL. The CDR3 runs to 14 residues. J was trimmed by 3 bases and V by 3 bases; bases with no gene match: 4. Here the CDR3 DNA reads TGCGCCAGCAGCCAGTCCGGGACTAGCTACGAGCAGTACTTC. Amino acids: CASSQSGTSYEQYF.

This clone has just a few counts. The V gene is TRBV27, the J gene TRBJ2-3; D possibly corresponds to TRBD1 (5 bases). The CDR3 loop spans 15 amino acids. Germline lookup yields CDR1 MNHEY and CDR2 SMNVEV (reference sequence). V lost 8 bases and J 0 bases, leaving 15 bases between the germline ends. The DNA for the CDR3 is TGTGCCAGCGGACAAACGTATAGGAGCACAGATACGCAGTATTTT. It specifies CASGQTYRSTDTQYF.